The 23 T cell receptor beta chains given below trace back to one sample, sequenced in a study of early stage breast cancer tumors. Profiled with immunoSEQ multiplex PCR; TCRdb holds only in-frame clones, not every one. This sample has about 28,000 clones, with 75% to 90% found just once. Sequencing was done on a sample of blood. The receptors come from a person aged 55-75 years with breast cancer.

Written as DNA, the CDR3 is TGTGCCAGCAGCCCAATCGGACAGGGATATCAAGAGACCCAGTACTTC. This gives the protein CASSPIGQGYQETQYF. The J gene is TRBJ2-5, the V gene TRBV7-2; 8 positions match TRBD1. Trimming took 5 bases from V and 2 from J; bases not matched to a gene: 10. Germline loops: CDR1 SGHTA, CDR2 FQGNSA. This CDR3 region has 16 residues.

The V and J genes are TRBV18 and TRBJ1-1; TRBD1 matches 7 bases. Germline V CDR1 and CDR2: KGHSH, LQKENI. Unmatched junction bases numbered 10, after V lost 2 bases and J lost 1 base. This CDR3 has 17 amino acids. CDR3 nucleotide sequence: TGTGCCAGCTCACCAAGAGGCGGGACAGAACCGAACACTGAAGCTTTCTTT. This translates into CASSPRGGTEPNTEAFF. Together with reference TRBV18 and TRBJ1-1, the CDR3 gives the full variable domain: NAGVMQNPRHLVRRRGQEARLRCSPMKGHSHVYWYRQLPEEGLKFMVYLQKENIIDESGMPKERFSAEFPKEGPSILRIQQVVRGDSAAYFCASSPRGGTEPNTEAFFGQGTRLTVV.

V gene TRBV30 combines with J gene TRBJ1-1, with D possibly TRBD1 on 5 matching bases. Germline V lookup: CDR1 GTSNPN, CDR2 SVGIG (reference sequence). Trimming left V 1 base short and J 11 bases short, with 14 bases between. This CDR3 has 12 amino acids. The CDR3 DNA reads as TGTGCCTGGAGTGCAGGGTCCTTGTGGGCTTTCTTT. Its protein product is CAWSAGSLWAFF.

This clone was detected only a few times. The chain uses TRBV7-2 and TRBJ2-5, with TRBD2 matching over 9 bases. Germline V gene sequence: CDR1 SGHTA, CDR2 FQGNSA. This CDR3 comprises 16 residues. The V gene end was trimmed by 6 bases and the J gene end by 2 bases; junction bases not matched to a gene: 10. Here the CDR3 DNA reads TGTGCCAGCAGTCCACTAGCGGGTGGGGTACAAGAGACCCAGTACTTC. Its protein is CASSPLAGGVQETQYF.

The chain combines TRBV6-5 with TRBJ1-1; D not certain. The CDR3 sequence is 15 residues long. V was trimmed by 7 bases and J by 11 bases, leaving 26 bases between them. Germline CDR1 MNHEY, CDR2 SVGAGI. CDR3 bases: TGTGCCAGCAAATCGGGGAAGGAGCCTTCCTATGCGGCTTTCTTT. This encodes CASKSGKEPSYAAFF.

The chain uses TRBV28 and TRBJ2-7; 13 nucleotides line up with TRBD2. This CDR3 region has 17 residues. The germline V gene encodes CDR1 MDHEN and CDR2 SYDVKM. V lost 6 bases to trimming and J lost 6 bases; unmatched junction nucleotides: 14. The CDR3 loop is CASRAGLAGVSWREQYF. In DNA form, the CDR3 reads TGTGCCAGCAGAGCCGGACTAGCGGGAGTTTCGTGGCGCGAGCAGTACTTC.

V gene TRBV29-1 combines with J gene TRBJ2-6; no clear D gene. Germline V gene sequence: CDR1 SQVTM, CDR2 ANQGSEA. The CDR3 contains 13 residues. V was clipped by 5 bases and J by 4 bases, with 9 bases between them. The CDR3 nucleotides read TGCAGCGTTTCTCCCTCCGGGGCCAACGTCCTGACTTTC. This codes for CSVSPSGANVLTF.

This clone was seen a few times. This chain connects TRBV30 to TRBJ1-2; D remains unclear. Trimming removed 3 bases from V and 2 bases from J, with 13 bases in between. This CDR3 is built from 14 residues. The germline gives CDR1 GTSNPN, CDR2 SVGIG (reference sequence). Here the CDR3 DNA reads TGTGCCTGGAGGGGAGAAGGCCGGAACTATGGCTACACCTTC. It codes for CAWRGEGRNYGYTF.

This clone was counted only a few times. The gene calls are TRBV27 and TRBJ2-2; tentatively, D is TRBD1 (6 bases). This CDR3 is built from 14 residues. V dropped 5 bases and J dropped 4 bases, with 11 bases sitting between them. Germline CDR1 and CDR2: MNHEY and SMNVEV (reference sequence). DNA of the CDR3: TGTGCCAGCAGTATAACACAGGGCACCGGGGAGCTGTTTTTT. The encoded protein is CASSITQGTGELFF.

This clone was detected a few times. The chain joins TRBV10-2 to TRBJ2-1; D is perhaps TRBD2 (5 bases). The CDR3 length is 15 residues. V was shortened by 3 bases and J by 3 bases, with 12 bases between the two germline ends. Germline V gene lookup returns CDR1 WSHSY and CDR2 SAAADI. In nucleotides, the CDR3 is TGCGCCAGCAGTGACCCTAGAAGCGGCTACAATGAGCAGTTCTTC. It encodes CASSDPRSGYNEQFF.

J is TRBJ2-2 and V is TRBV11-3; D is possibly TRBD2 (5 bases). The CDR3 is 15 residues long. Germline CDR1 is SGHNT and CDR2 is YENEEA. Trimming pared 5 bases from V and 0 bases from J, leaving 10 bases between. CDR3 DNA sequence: TGTGCCAGCAGCCCTAGCTTCGCGAACACCGGGGAGCTGTTTTTT. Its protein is CASSPSFANTGELFF.

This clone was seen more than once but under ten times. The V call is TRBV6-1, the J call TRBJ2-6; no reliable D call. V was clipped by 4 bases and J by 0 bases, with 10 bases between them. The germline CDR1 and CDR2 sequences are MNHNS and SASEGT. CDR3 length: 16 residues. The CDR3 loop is CASSAGRISGANVLTF. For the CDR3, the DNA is TGTGCCAGCAGTGCCGGTCGCATCTCTGGGGCCAACGTCCTGACTTTC.

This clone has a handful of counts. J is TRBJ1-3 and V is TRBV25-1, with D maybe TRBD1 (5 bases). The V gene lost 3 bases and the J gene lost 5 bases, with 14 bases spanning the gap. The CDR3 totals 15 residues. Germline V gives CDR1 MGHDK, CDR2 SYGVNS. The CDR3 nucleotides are TGTGCCAGCAGTGACGTCGCAGGGTGGCGAAACACCATATATTTT. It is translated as CASSDVAGWRNTIYF.

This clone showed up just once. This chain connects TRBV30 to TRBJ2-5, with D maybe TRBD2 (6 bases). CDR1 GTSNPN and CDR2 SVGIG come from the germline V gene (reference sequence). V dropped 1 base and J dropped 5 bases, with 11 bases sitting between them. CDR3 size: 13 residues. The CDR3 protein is CAWSGGLGETQYF. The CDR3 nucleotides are TGTGCCTGGAGTGGGGGACTTGGGGAGACCCAGTACTTC. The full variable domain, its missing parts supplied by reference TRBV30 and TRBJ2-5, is SQTIHQWPATLVQPVGSPLSLECTVEGTSNPNLYWYRQAAGRGLQLLFYSVGIGQISSEVPQNLSASRPQDRQFILSSKKLLLSDSGFYLCAWSGGLGETQYFGPGTRLLVL.

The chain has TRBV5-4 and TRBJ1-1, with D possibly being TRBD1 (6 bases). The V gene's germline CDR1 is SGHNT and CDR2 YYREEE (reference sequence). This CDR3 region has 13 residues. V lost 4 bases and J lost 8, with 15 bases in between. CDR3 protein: CASSPGWTEEAFF. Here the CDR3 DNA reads TGTGCCAGCAGCCCGGGGTGGACAGAAGAAGCTTTCTTT.

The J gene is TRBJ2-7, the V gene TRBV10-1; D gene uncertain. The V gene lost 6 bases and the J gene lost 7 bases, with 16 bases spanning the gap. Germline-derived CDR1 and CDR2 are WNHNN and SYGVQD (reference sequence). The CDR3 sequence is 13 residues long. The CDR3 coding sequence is TGCGCCAGCAGCGCGGAAGTAGATGGGGAGCAGTACTTC. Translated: CASSAEVDGEQYF.

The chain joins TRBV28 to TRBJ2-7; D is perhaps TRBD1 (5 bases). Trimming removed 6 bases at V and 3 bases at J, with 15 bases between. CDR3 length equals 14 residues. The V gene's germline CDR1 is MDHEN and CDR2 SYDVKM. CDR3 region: CASSAPKDSYEQYF. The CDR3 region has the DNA TGTGCCAGCAGCGCCCCGAAAGACAGCTACGAGCAGTACTTC.

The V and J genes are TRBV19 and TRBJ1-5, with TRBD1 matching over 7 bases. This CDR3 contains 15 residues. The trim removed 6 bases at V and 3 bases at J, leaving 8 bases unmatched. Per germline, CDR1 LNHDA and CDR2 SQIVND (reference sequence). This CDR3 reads CASSADRVDNQPQHF. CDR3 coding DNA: TGTGCCAGTAGCGCTGACAGGGTCGACAATCAGCCCCAGCATTTT. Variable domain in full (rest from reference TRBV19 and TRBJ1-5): DGGITQSPKYLFRKEGQNVTLSCEQNLNHDAMYWYRQDPGQGLRLIYYSQIVNDFQKGDIAEGYSVSREKKESFPLTVTSAQKNPTAFYLCASSADRVDNQPQHFGDGTRLSIL.

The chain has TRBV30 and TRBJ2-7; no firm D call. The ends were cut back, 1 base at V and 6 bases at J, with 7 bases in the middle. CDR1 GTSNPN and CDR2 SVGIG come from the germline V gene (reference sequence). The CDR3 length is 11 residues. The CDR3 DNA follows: TGTGCCTGGAGTGATTACGGCGAGCAGTACTTC. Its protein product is CAWSDYGEQYF.

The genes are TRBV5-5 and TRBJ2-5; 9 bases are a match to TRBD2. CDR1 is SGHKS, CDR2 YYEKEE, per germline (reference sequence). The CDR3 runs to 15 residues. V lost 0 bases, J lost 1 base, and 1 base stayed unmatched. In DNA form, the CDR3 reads TGTGCCAGCAGCTTGGAGGGACTAGCCCAAGAGACCCAGTACTTC. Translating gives CASSLEGLAQETQYF.

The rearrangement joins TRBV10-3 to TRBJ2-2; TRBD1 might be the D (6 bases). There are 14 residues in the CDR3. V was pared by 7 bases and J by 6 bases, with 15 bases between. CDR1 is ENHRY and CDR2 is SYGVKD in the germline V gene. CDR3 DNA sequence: TGTGCCATCAACCGGGAACAGGGAGCCGGGGAGCTGTTTTTT. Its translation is CAINREQGAGELFF.

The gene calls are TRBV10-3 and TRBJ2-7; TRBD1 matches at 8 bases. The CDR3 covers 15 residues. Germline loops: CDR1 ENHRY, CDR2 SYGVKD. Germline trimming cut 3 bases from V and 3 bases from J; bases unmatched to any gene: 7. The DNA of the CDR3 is TGTGCCATCAGTGACTACGACAGGGGAGGCTACGAGCAGTACTTC. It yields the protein CAISDYDRGGYEQYF.

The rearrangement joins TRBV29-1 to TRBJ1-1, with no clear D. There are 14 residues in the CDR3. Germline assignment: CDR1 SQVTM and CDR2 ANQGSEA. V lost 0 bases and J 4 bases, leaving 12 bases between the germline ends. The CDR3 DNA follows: TGCAGCGTTGAAGATAGCGGGGATGGCACTGAAGCTTTCTTT. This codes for CSVEDSGDGTEAFF.